This T cell receptor beta chain comes out of a study of cytomegalovirus exposure and HLA in healthy donors. Study conclusions and caveats: Trimming of TCR beta V- and J-genes showed a link, identified in a later analysis, to a missense DCLRE1C variant. A later analysis showed TCR association rates differing by HLA locus, peaking at DRB1 and lowest at HLA-C. In a later analysis, most CMV-associated TCR beta chains appeared HLA-restricted.

PCR was performed using 60 Vbeta and 13 Jbeta primers. Profiled with immunoSEQ multiplex PCR; TCRdb holds only in-frame clones, not every one. The sample holds about 130,000 clones, about 71% seen once. A note on this clone: Its antigen is not known.

Sequenced input: PBMCs. This receptor was taken from a woman aged 45-59 years in good health and CMV-seronegative.

Here the CDR3 reads CASSFGQVYDEQFF. As DNA, the CDR3 is TGCGCCAGCAGCTTTGGACAGGTGTACGATGAGCAGTTCTTC. The rearrangement uses TRBV5-1 and TRBJ2-1; 7 bases map to TRBD1. The ends lost 2 bases at V and 8 bases at J; junction bases unmatched: 7. The CDR3 has 14 residues. Germline CDR1 and CDR2: SGHRS and YFSETQ.